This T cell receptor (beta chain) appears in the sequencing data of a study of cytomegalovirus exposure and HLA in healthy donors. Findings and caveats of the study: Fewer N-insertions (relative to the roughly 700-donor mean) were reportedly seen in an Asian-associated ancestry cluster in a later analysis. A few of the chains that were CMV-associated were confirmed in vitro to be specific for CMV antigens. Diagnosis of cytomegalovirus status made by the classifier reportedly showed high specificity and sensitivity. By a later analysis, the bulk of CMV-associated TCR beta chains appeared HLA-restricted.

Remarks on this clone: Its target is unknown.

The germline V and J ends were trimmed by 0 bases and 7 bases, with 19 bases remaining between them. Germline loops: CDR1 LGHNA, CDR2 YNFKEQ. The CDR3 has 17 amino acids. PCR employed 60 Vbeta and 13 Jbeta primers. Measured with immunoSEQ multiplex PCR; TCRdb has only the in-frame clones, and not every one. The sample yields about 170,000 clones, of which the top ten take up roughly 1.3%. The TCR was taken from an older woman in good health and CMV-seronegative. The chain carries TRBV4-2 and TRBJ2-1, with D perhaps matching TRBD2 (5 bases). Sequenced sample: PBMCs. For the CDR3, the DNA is TGTGCCAGCAGCCAAGATTTTGGAGCTCGTTCGGGGAATGAGCAGTTCTTC. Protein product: CASSQDFGARSGNEQFF.